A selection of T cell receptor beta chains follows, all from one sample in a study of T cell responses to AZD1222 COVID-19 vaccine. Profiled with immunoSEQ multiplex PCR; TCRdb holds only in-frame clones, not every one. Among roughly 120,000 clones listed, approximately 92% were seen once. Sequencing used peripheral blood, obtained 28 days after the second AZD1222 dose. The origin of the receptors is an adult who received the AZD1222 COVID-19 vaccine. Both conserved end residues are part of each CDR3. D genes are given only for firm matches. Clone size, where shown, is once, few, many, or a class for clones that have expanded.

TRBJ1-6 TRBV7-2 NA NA CASSPQGSGFNSPLHF TGTGCCAGCAGCCCACAGGGCTCGGGGTTTAATTCACCCCTCCACTTT
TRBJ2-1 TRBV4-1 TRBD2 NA CASSLRASGSYNEQFF TGCGCCAGCAGCCTCCGGGCTAGCGGGAGTTACAATGAGCAGTTCTTC
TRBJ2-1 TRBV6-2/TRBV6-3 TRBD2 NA CASSYTSGGRRSYNEQFF TGTGCCAGCAGTTACACTAGCGGGGGGCGCCGATCCTACAATGAGCAGTTCTTC
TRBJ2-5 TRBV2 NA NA CASSQGPPWGTQYF TGTGCCAGCAGTCAGGGACCCCCCTGGGGGACCCAGTACTTC
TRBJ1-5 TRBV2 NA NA CASSETGFNQPQHF TGTGCCAGCAGTGAAACTGGGTTCAATCAGCCCCAGCATTTT
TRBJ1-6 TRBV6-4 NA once CASSDSENSPLHF TGTGCCAGCAGTGACTCGGAGAATTCACCCCTCCACTTT
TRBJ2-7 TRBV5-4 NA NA CASSPQQGFEQYF TGTGCCAGCAGCCCTCAACAGGGATTCGAGCAGTACTTC
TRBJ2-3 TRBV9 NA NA CASSVALGTDTQYF TGTGCCAGCAGCGTAGCCTTGGGCACAGATACGCAGTATTTT
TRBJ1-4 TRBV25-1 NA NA CASSVVQINEKLFF TGTGCCAGCAGTGTAGTACAGATTAATGAAAAACTGTTTTTT
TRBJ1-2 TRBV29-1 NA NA CSVATRRANYGYTF TGCAGCGTTGCCACCAGGAGAGCTAACTATGGCTACACCTTC
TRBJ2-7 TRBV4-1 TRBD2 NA CASSQVSGGGTYEQYF TGCGCCAGCAGCCAAGTATCGGGAGGGGGTACCTACGAGCAGTACTTC
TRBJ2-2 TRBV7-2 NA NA CASSLALNTGELFF TGTGCCAGCAGCTTAGCTCTGAACACCGGGGAGCTGTTTTTT
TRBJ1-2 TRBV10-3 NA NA CAISSGEGGYTF TGTGCCATCAGTTCAGGAGAAGGTGGCTACACCTTC
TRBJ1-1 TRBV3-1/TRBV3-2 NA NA CASSQVPVINTEAFF TGTGCCAGCAGCCAAGTCCCTGTCATAAACACTGAAGCTTTCTTT
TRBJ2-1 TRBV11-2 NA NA CASSLDRAGLGFF TGTGCCAGCAGCTTAGATCGGGCGGGGCTAGGGTTCTTC
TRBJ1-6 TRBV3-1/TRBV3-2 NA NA CASSQMGNGRPNLHF TGTGCCAGCAGCCAAATGGGGAATGGCAGACCAAACCTCCACTTT
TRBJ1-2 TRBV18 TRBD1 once CASSPSGQGARYGYTF TGTGCCAGCTCACCATCTGGACAGGGGGCGAGGTATGGCTACACCTTC
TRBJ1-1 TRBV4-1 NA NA CASSQAPLVGNTEAFF TGCGCCAGCAGCCAAGCGCCCCTTGTAGGGAACACTGAAGCTTTCTTT
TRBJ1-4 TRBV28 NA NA CASSPLRAGGPGEKLFF TGTGCCAGCAGCCCCCTACGGGCGGGGGGGCCGGGTGAAAAACTGTTTTTT
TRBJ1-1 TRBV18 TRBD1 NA CASSRIQGANTEAFF TGTGCCAGCTCACGCATACAGGGGGCGAACACTGAAGCTTTCTTT
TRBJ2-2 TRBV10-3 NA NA CAISDPGQDTGELFF TGTGCCATCAGTGATCCGGGACAAGACACCGGGGAGCTGTTTTTT
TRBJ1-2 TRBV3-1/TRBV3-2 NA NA CASSQERGSAGYTF TGTGCCAGCAGCCAAGAGAGGGGGTCGGCTGGCTACACCTTC
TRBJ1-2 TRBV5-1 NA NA CASSLDDTNYGYTF TGCGCCAGCAGCTTGGACGACACCAACTATGGCTACACCTTC
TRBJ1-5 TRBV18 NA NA CASSLGGQTNQPQHF TGTGCCAGCTCACTAGGGGGACAAACCAATCAGCCCCAGCATTTT
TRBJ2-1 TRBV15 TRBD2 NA CATRPPRGRGGTNEQFF TGTGCCACCAGGCCCCCTAGGGGGCGGGGGGGCACGAATGAGCAGTTCTTC
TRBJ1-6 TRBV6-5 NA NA CASRQGNSPLHF TGTGCCAGCAGACAGGGTAATTCACCCCTCCACTTT
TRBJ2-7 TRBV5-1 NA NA CASSFSSPGAYEQYF TGCGCCAGCAGCTTCTCCTCACCGGGGGCCTACGAGCAGTACTTC
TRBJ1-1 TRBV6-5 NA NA CASTHDPNTEAFF TGTGCCAGCACCCACGACCCGAACACTGAAGCTTTCTTT
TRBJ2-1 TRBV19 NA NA CASGERGAHLRDEQFF TGTGCCAGTGGAGAGAGGGGGGCCCATCTGCGGGATGAGCAGTTCTTC
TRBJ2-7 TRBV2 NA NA CASSARQYEQYF TGTGCCAGCAGTGCGCGGCAGTACGAGCAGTACTTC
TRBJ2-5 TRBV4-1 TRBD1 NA CASSPTGLETQYF TGCGCCAGCAGCCCGACAGGGCTGGAGACCCAGTACTTC
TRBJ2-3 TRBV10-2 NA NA CASRTEFSTDTQYF TGCGCCAGCCGGACAGAATTTAGCACAGATACGCAGTATTTT
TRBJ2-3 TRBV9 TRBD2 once CASKDSGDTDTQYF TGTGCCAGCAAAGATAGCGGGGACACAGATACGCAGTATTTT
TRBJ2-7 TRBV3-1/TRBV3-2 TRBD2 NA CASSQMTSGGYEQYF TGTGCCAGCAGCCAAATGACTAGCGGGGGCTACGAGCAGTACTTC
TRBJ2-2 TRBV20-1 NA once CSASYQGNTGELFF TGCAGTGCTAGTTACCAGGGAAACACCGGGGAGCTGTTTTTT
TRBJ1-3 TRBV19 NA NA CARTVVLGGNTIYF TGTGCCAGGACCGTTGTTTTGGGCGGAAACACCATATATTTT
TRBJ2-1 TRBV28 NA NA CASSKPGTTIDNEQFF TGTGCCAGCAGCAAACCCGGGACAACAATCGACAATGAGCAGTTCTTC
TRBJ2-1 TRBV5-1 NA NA CASSRGRGPNNEQFF TGCGCCAGCAGCCGGGGCCGGGGGCCGAACAATGAGCAGTTCTTC
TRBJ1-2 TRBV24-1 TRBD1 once CATSDQDRGANYGYTF TGTGCCACCAGTGACCAGGACAGGGGAGCTAACTATGGCTACACCTTC
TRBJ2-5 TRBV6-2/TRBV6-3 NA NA CASSYSWGQETQYF TGTGCCAGCAGTTACTCCTGGGGCCAAGAGACCCAGTACTTC
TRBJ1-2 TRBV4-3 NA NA CASSQGTGNHYGYTF TGCGCCAGCAGCCAAGGTACAGGGAACCACTATGGCTACACCTTC
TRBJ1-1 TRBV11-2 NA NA CASSLGSLSTEAFF TGTGCCAGCAGCTTAGGGTCCCTGAGCACTGAAGCTTTCTTT
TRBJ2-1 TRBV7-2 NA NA CASSWQSYNEQFF TGTGCCAGCAGCTGGCAATCCTACAATGAGCAGTTCTTC
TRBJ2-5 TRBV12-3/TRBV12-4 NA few CASRRGETQYF TGTGCCAGCAGGCGAGGAGAGACCCAGTACTTC
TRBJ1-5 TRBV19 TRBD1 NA CASRDRGNQPQHF TGTGCCAGCCGGGACAGAGGCAATCAGCCCCAGCATTTT
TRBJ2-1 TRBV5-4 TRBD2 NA CASSSVAGGPSYNEQFF TGTGCCAGCAGCTCCGTTGCGGGGGGGCCGTCCTACAATGAGCAGTTCTTC
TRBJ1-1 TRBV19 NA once CASSIRGGRAEAFF TGTGCCAGTAGTATCCGAGGGGGACGGGCTGAAGCTTTCTTT
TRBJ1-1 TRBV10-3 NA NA CAISGRVDTEAFF TGTGCCATCAGTGGCAGGGTGGACACTGAAGCTTTCTTT
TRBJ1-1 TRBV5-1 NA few CASSGVTEAFF TGCGCCAGCAGCGGAGTAACTGAAGCTTTCTTT
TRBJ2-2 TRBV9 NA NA CASSVAGGRTGELFF TGTGCCAGCAGCGTAGCTGGGGGCCGGACCGGGGAGCTGTTTTTT
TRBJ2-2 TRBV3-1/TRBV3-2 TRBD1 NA CASSRTGANTGELFF TGTGCCAGCAGCCGGACAGGGGCGAACACCGGGGAGCTGTTTTTT
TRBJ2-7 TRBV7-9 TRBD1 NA CASSPIRTGSYEQYF TGTGCCAGCAGCCCAATTCGGACAGGCTCCTACGAGCAGTACTTC
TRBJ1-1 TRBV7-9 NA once CASSLSGMNTEAFF TGTGCCAGCAGCTTAAGCGGGATGAACACTGAAGCTTTCTTT
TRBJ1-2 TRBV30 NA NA CAGKGDLYGYTF TGTGCCGGAAAAGGGGACCTCTATGGCTACACCTTC
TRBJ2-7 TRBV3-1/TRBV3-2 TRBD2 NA CASSQEALAGGTYEQYF TGTGCCAGCAGCCAAGAAGCACTAGCGGGGGGAACCTACGAGCAGTACTTC
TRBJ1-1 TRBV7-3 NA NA CASSLSKAGNTEAFF TGTGCCAGCAGCTTAAGCAAAGCCGGGAACACTGAAGCTTTCTTT
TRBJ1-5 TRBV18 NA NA CASSLRALNQPQHF TGTGCCAGCTCACTCCGGGCCCTCAATCAGCCCCAGCATTTT
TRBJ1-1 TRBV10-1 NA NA CASSELGRNTEAFF TGCGCCAGCAGTGAGCTTGGCAGGAACACTGAAGCTTTCTTT
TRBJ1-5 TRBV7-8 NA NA CASSLVVSNQPQHF TGTGCCAGCAGCTTGGTCGTGAGCAATCAGCCCCAGCATTTT
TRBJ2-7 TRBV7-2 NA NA CASSLVYEQYF TGTGCCAGCAGCTTAGTCTACGAGCAGTACTTC